Below, 10 T cell receptor beta chains from the same sample are listed, as sequenced in a study of shared clonotypes between healthy human individuals. Positive CCR7 selection of CD45RO-negative cells yielded the naive CD8 cells, and terminally differentiated effector memory CD45RA+ cells were excluded. Some clones are missing from TCRdb's copy, which holds only in-frame ones; the method was immunoSEQ multiplex PCR. The table shows some 2.1 million clones, with 93% occurring only once. The source material was naive CD8+ T cells from PBMCs. The receptors originated from a man between 18 and 35 years old in good health. Some clones in this sample may be carry-over from other donors' samples.

The chain is built from TRBV9 and TRBJ1-2; D is perhaps TRBD1 (5 bases). V was pared by 0 bases and J by 8 bases, with 20 bases between. The length of the CDR3 is 16 residues. Germline V gene sequence: CDR1 SGDLS, CDR2 YYNGEE. CDR3 coding DNA: TGTGCCAGCAGCGTAGGAGGGAACTCAGGGACGTACGGCTACACCTTC. It specifies CASSVGGNSGTYGYTF.

The chain joins TRBV7-3 to TRBJ1-1; D ambiguous. The CDR3 covers 13 residues. From germline, CDR1 is SGHTA and CDR2 FQGTGA. Trimming took 5 bases from V and 4 from J, leaving 11 bases between them. CDR3 nucleotides: TGTGCCAGCAGCCCGACGGGAGGCACTGAAGCTTTCTTT. It encodes CASSPTGGTEAFF.

The chain links TRBV7-2 to TRBJ2-3; 7 nucleotides line up with TRBD1. CDR3 length equals 13 residues. CDR1 SGHTA and CDR2 FQGNSA come from the germline V gene. Trimming at V came to 1 base and at J to 6 bases, leaving 1 base not matched to a gene. This chain's CDR3 is CASSLVTGDTQYF. The CDR3 bases are TGTGCCAGCAGCTTAGTGACAGGGGATACGCAGTATTTT.

The chain is built from TRBV5-1 and TRBJ1-2; 7 bases map to TRBD1. The CDR3 contains 12 residues. The V gene's germline CDR1 is SGHRS and CDR2 YFSETQ. The junction had 1 base not matched to a gene; V was cut back by 5 bases and J by 3 bases. The CDR3: CASRTGDYGYTF. The DNA of the CDR3 is TGCGCCAGCAGAACAGGGGACTATGGCTACACCTTC.

This clone was found once. At the DNA level, this CDR3 is encoded by other sequences in the same sample as well. This rearrangement joins TRBV28 to TRBJ1-1; unclear D gene. CDR1 and CDR2 from the germline V gene are MDHEN and SYDVKM. V was shortened by 2 bases and J by 0 bases, with 10 bases between the two germline ends. This CDR3 spans 15 amino acids. This chain's CDR3 is CASSLGASMNTEAFF. The CDR3 nucleotides are TGTGCCAGCAGTTTAGGAGCAAGCATGAACACTGAAGCTTTCTTT.

The chain combines TRBV27 with TRBJ2-1; D is unclear. The CDR3 covers 12 residues. Germline V CDR1 and CDR2: MNHEY, SMNVEV (reference sequence). The V gene lost 4 bases and the J gene lost 7 bases, with 8 bases spanning the gap. The CDR3 reads CASSSGWNEQFF. The CDR3 region has the DNA TGTGCCAGCAGTTCCGGGTGGAATGAGCAGTTCTTC.

This clone was counted a few times. V gene TRBV5-1 combines with J gene TRBJ1-1; a possible D gene is TRBD1 (6 bases). CDR3 length: 13 amino acids. Per the germline V gene, CDR1 is SGHRS and CDR2 is YFSETQ. V was pared by 4 bases and J by 1 base, with 8 bases between. The CDR3 region is CASSVQGNTEAFF. The CDR3 DNA sequence: TGCGCCAGCAGCGTACAGGGGAACACTGAAGCTTTCTTT.

The V gene is TRBV25-1, the J gene TRBJ1-2, with D possibly being TRBD1 (5 bases). Germline V gene lookup returns CDR1 MGHDK and CDR2 SYGVNS. The CDR3 length is 14 residues. The V gene lost 3 bases and the J gene lost 4 bases, with 12 bases spanning the gap. As DNA, the CDR3 is TGTGCCAGCAGTGAGTGGGGGGAGAGCTATGGCTACACCTTC. It specifies CASSEWGESYGYTF.

The rearrangement uses TRBV9 and TRBJ2-2; weak D call: TRBD1 (6 bases). The CDR3 contains 15 residues. Trimming took off 4 bases at V and 1 base at J, with 11 bases between the two ends. From germline, CDR1 is SGDLS and CDR2 YYNGEE. The CDR3 DNA reads as TGTGCCAGCAGCCCTATCAGGGGGAACACCGGGGAGCTGTTTTTT. Protein: CASSPIRGNTGELFF.

The chain combines TRBV9 with TRBJ2-3; maybe TRBD1 (5 bases). CDR1 and CDR2 (germline): SGDLS, YYNGEE. V was shortened by 0 bases and J by 5 bases, with 22 bases between the two germline ends. The CDR3 totals 18 residues. CDR3 DNA sequence: TGTGCCAGCAGCGTAGGGACACTAACTGCCACCGAGGTAGATACGCAGTATTTT. Its translation: CASSVGTLTATEVDTQYF.